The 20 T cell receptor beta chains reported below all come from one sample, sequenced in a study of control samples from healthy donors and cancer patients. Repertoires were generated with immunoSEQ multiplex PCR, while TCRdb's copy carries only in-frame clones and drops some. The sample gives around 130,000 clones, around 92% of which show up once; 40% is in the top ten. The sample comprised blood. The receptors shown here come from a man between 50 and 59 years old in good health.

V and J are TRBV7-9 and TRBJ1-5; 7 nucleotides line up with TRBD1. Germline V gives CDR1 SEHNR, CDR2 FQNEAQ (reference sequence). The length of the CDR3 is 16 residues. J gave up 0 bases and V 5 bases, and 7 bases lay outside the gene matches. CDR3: CASSPSTGTSNQPQHF. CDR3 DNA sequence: TGTGCCAGCAGCCCTTCGACAGGGACTAGCAATCAGCCCCAGCATTTT.

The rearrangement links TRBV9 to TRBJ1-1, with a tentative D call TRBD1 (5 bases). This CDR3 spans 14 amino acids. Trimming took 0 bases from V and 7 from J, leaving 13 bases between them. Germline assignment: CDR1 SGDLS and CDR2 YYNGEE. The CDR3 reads CASSVEEGAGEAFF. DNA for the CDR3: TGTGCCAGCAGCGTAGAAGAAGGGGCGGGTGAAGCTTTCTTT.

The CDR3 spells CASSLSGTGSEQYF. The CDR3 bases are TGTGCCAGCAGTTTATCTGGGACAGGGTCCGAGCAGTACTTC. V is TRBV27 and J is TRBJ2-7; 9 bases line up with TRBD1. The CDR3 has 14 residues. CDR1 and CDR2 (germline): MNHEY, SMNVEV (reference sequence). After removal of 0 bases from V and 6 bases from J, the junction contained 3 bases not matched to a gene.

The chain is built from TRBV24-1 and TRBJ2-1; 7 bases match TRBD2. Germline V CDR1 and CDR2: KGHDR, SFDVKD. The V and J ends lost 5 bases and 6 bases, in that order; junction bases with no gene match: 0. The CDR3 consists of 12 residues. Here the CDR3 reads CATSAGGNEQFF. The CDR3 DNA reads TGTGCCACCAGTGCGGGGGGCAATGAGCAGTTCTTC.

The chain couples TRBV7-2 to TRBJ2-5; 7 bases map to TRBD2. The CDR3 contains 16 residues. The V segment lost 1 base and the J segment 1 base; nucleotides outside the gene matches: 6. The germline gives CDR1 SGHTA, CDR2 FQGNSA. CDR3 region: CASSLGSGAGQETQYF. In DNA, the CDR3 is TGTGCCAGCAGCTTAGGGAGCGGGGCGGGCCAAGAGACCCAGTACTTC.

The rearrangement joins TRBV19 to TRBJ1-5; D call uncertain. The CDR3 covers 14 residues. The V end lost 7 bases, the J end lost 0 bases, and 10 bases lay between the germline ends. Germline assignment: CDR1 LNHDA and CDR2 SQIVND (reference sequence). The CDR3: CASKDWNSNQPQHF. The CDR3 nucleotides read TGTGCCAGTAAGGACTGGAATAGCAATCAGCCCCAGCATTTT.

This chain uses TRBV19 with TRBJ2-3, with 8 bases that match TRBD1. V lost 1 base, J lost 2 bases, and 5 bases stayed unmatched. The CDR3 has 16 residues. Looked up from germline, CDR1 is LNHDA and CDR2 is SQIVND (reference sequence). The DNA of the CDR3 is TGTGCCAGTAGTATAGCAGGCAGGGGGCCCACAGATACGCAGTATTTT. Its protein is CASSIAGRGPTDTQYF.

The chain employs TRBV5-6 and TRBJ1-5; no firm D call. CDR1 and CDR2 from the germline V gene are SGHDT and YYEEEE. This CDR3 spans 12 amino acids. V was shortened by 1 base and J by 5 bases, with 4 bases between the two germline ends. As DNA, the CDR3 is TGTGCCAGCAGCTTGTCAGATCAGCCCCAGCATTTT. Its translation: CASSLSDQPQHF.

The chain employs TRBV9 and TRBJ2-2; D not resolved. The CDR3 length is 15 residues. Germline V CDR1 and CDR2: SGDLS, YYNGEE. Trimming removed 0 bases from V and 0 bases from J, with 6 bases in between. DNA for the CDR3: TGTGCCAGCAGCGTAGGTGCGTCGAACACCGGGGAGCTGTTTTTT. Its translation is CASSVGASNTGELFF.

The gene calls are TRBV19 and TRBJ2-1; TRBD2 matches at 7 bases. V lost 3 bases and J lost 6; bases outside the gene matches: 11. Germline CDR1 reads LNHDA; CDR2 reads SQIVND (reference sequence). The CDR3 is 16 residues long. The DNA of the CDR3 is TGTGCCAGTAGTATGCCCAGGGACTATATGGGCAATGAGCAGTTCTTC. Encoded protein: CASSMPRDYMGNEQFF.

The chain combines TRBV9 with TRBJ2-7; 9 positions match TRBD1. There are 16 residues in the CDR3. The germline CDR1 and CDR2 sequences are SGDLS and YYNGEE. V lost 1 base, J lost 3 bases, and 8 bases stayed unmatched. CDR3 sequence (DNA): TGTGCCAGCAGCGTAAGGGGGGGACAGGGCCACTACGAGCAGTACTTC. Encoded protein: CASSVRGGQGHYEQYF. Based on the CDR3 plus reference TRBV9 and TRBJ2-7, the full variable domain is DSGVTQTPKHLITATGQRVTLRCSPRSGDLSVYWYQQSLDQGLQFLIQYYNGEERAKGNILERFSAQQFPDLHSELNLSSLELGDSALYFCASSVRGGQGHYEQYFGPGTRLTVT.

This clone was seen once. The CDR3 nucleotides are TGCGCCAGCAGCCCGGGACAGGGGGCTGAAGCTTTCTTT. This translates into CASSPGQGAEAFF. The chain carries TRBV5-1 and TRBJ1-1, with TRBD1 matching 11 bases. V trimming: 4 bases; J trimming: 6 bases; junction bases outside the gene matches: 2. The CDR3 runs to 13 residues. Germline-derived CDR1 and CDR2 are SGHRS and YFSETQ.

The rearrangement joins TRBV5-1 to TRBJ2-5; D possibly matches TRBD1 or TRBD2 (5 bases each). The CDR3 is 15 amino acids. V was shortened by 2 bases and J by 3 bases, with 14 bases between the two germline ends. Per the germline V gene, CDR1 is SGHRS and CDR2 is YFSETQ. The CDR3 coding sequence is TGCGCCAGCAGCTTCAGGGACGGAGGAAAAGAGACCCAGTACTTC. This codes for CASSFRDGGKETQYF.

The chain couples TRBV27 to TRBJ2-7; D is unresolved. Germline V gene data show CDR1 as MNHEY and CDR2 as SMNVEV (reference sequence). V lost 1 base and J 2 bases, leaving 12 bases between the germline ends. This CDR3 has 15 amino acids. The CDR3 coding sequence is TGTGCCAGCAGTTTATTCCCAGGACCCACCTACGAGCAGTACTTC. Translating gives CASSLFPGPTYEQYF.

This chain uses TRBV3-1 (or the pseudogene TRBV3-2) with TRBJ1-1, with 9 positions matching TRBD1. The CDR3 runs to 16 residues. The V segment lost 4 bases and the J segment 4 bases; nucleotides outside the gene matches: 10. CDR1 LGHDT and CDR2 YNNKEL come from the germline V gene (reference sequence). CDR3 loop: CASSPGTGRARTEAFF. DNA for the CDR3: TGTGCCAGCAGCCCCGGGACAGGGAGGGCACGCACTGAAGCTTTCTTT.

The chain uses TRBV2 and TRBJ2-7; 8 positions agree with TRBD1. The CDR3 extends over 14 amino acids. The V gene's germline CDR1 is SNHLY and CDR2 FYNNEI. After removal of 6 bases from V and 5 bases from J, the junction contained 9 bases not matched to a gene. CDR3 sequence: CASSGQGSSHEQYF. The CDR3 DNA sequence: TGTGCCAGCAGCGGACAGGGTTCTTCCCACGAGCAGTACTTC. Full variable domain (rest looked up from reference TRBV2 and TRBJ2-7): EPEVTQTPSHQVTQMGQEVILRCVPISNHLYFYWYRQILGQKVEFLVSFYNNEISEKSEIFDDQFSVERPDGSNFTLKIRSTKLEDSAMYFCASSGQGSSHEQYFGPGTRLTVT.

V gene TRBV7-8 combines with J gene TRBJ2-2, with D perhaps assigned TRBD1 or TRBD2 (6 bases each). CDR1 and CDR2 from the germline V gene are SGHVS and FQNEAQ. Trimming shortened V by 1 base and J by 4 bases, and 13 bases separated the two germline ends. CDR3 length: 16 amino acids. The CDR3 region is CASSLEGGQATGELFF. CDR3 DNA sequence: TGTGCCAGCAGCTTAGAAGGGGGGCAGGCCACCGGGGAGCTGTTTTTT.

CDR3 sequence (DNA): TGTGCCAGCAGTTACGTCCCTTCCCTCGAGCAGTACTTC. It is translated as CASSYVPSLEQYF. J is TRBJ2-7 and V is TRBV6-5; D call uncertain. The V gene lost 2 bases and the J gene lost 6 bases, with 11 bases spanning the gap. The germline gives CDR1 MNHEY, CDR2 SVGAGI. CDR3 length: 13 residues.

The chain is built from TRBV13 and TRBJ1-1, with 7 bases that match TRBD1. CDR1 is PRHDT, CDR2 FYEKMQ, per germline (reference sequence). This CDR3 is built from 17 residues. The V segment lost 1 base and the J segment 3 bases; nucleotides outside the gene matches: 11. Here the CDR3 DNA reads TGTGCCAGCAGCTTAGTAAACCACAGGGGTTGGGACACTGAAGCTTTCTTT. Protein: CASSLVNHRGWDTEAFF.

The CDR3 sequence: CASSLAWTSGGLSTDTQYF. For the CDR3, the DNA is TGCGCCAGCAGCTTGGCATGGACTAGCGGGGGGCTTAGCACAGATACGCAGTATTTT. V and J are TRBV5-1 and TRBJ2-3; TRBD2 matches at 14 bases. Germline CDR1 reads SGHRS; CDR2 reads YFSETQ. The J segment lost 0 bases and the V segment lost 0 bases, leaving 6 bases of the junction unmatched. The CDR3 sequence is 19 residues long.